This TCR beta chain is from a study of blood T cell repertoires in COVID-19. The wider study: Italy, Spain and the United States were the sources of the convalescent and acute COVID-19 samples.

This clone was observed a few times. V was trimmed by 10 bases and J by 9 bases, leaving 25 bases between them. From germline, CDR1 is LNHDA and CDR2 SQIVND (reference sequence). The CDR3 consists of 15 residues. Authors' processing steps: Amplifying reference gene primers gave estimates of nucleated cell counts. Measured with immunoSEQ multiplex PCR; TCRdb has only the in-frame clones, and not every one. That table gives V, J and clone size, and the DNA gave D and trimming. The sample records 210,000 or so clones, 86% being singletons. This rearrangement joins TRBV19 to TRBJ2-1; tentatively, D is TRBD2 (6 bases). The TCR originated in a woman aged 45-65 years in a cohort exposed to, infected with or recovered from COVID-19 (not recorded which). Sequenced input: PBMCs or T cells enriched from blood (not recorded which). CDR3 coding DNA: TGTGCCACCAGAATGGGGGTGAGGCGGGGAGTTGAGCAGTTCTTC. It translates to CATRMGVRRGVEQFF.